This TCR beta chain is drawn from a study of blood T cell repertoires in COVID-19. Study information: The United States, Italy and Spain were the sources of the acute and convalescent COVID-19 samples. Sample material is recorded as cDNA or gDNA derived from T cells, B-cell-depleted T cells, or PBMCs.

In the study's own analysis: Amplification from reference gene primers served as the basis for estimated nucleated cell counts. The data were produced by immunoSEQ multiplex PCR, yet TCRdb's version contains in-frame clones alone and is incomplete. The DNA was the basis for D and trimming; V, J and clone size are from that table. The sample comprises 40,000 or so clones, 65% to 90% of which are singletons, and more than 4.5% rests with the top ten. V was clipped by 7 bases and J by 4 bases, with 20 bases between them. CDR1 is MDHEN and CDR2 is SYDVKM in the germline V gene. CDR3 length: 16 residues. The V gene is TRBV28, the J gene TRBJ1-5; D is unresolved. Sequences were obtained from peripheral blood. The source is a man in his forties with active COVID-19. This CDR3 reads CASTPPAGMDNQPQHF. CDR3 nucleotide sequence: TGTGCCAGCACCCCCCCGGCAGGCATGGATAATCAGCCCCAGCATTTT.